This TCR beta chain was recovered during a study of cytomegalovirus exposure and HLA in healthy donors. The CDR3 contains 15 residues. Germline-derived CDR1 and CDR2 are MNHNY and SVGAGI (reference sequence). Trimming pared 2 bases from V and 0 bases from J, leaving 10 bases between. TCRdb's table, derived via immunoSEQ multiplex PCR, lists solely in-frame clones and lacks some. The sample contains tens of thousands of clones, about 90% of which appear only once. Sequenced input: PBMCs. The chain joins TRBV6-6 to TRBJ1-1, with a weak D call TRBD1 (6 bases). This TCR derives from a woman under 30 in good health and CMV-seronegative. CDR3 residues: CASSYGTLMNTEAFF. Here the CDR3 DNA reads TGTGCCAGCAGTTACGGGACACTGATGAACACTGAAGCTTTCTTT.